Presented here are 16 T cell receptor beta chains from one specimen sequenced in a study of control samples from healthy donors and cancer patients. Clones were sequenced by immunoSEQ multiplex PCR, and TCRdb holds only the in-frame ones, with some missing. The data include roughly 200,000 clones; the top ten clones carry 2% to 2.5%. Input material: blood. These receptor sequences come from a woman aged 30 to 39 in good health.

The J gene is TRBJ1-1, the V gene TRBV19; TRBD1 matches at 10 bases. With V trimmed by 11 bases and J by 4 bases, 19 bases remained unmatched. There are 17 residues in the CDR3. From germline, CDR1 is LNHDA and CDR2 SQIVND (reference sequence). CDR3 sequence reads: CAADPGLTGGAGTEAFF. In DNA form, the CDR3 reads TGTGCCGCAGACCCGGGACTGACAGGGGGCGCGGGCACTGAAGCTTTCTTT.

This sequence joins TRBV3-1 (or the pseudogene TRBV3-2) and TRBJ2-4, with D hard to call. CDR3 length equals 14 residues. V lost 4 bases and J 0 bases, leaving 7 bases between the germline ends. The germline V gene has CDR1 LGHDT and CDR2 YNNKEL (reference sequence). This chain's CDR3 is CASSLTIAKNIQYF. CDR3 nucleotides: TGTGCCAGCAGCCTAACGATAGCCAAAAACATTCAGTACTTC.

The chain combines TRBV12-3 or TRBV12-4 with TRBJ1-4; no clear D. Deletions cut 3 bases from V and 10 bases from J, with 9 bases between. The CDR3 consists of 12 residues. The CDR3 DNA sequence: TGTGCCAGCAGTTTGCAGGAGGGAAAACTGTTTTTT. This encodes CASSLQEGKLFF.

This chain links TRBV7-3 with TRBJ2-7, with 7 bases aligning to TRBD1. The germline V gene has CDR1 SGHTA and CDR2 FQGTGA. V trimming: 5 bases; J trimming: 6 bases; junction bases outside the gene matches: 10. This CDR3 is built from 14 residues. This chain's CDR3 is CASSPTGQVGEQYF. DNA for the CDR3: TGTGCCAGCAGCCCGACAGGGCAAGTCGGCGAGCAGTACTTC. Based on the CDR3 plus reference TRBV7-3 and TRBJ2-7, the full variable domain is GAGVSQTPSNKVTEKGKYVELRCDPISGHTALYWYRQSLGQGPEFLIYFQGTGAADDSGLPNDRFFAVRPEGSVSTLKIQRTERGDSAVYLCASSPTGQVGEQYFGPGTRLTVT.

The chain joins TRBV7-2 to TRBJ1-5; D is undetermined. Trimming removed 5 bases from V and 2 bases from J, with 7 bases in between. There are 13 residues in the CDR3. Germline loops: CDR1 SGHTA, CDR2 FQGNSA. Written as DNA, the CDR3 is TGTGCCAGCAGCCCCGACCGCAATCAGCCCCAGCATTTT. Residues: CASSPDRNQPQHF. Combining the CDR3 with reference TRBV7-2 and TRBJ1-5 gives the whole variable domain GAGVSQSPSNKVTEKGKDVELRCDPISGHTALYWYRQSLGQGLEFLIYFQGNSAPDKSGLPSDRFSAERTGGSVSTLTIQRTQQEDSAVYLCASSPDRNQPQHFGDGTRLSIL.

This chain connects TRBV7-2 to TRBJ1-2; tentative D call: TRBD1 (6 bases). CDR3 length: 14 amino acids. V was cut by 4 bases and J by 6 bases, with 15 bases left in between. Germline V gene lookup returns CDR1 SGHTA and CDR2 FQGNSA. The CDR3 DNA is TGTGCCAGCAGCTCACCCAAACAGGGAAATGGCTACACCTTC. Protein product: CASSSPKQGNGYTF.

V usage is TRBV5-6 and J usage is TRBJ1-2; 11 bases line up with TRBD1. The CDR3 loop spans 14 amino acids. The germline CDR1 and CDR2 sequences are SGHDT and YYEEEE. V trimming: 0 bases; J trimming: 6 bases; junction bases outside the gene matches: 1. DNA for the CDR3: TGTGCCAGCAGCTTGGGGACAGGGGGCGATGGCTACACCTTC. Protein sequence: CASSLGTGGDGYTF.

V usage is TRBV5-4 and J usage is TRBJ1-5; D uncertain. CDR1 and CDR2 from the germline V gene are SGHNT and YYREEE (reference sequence). The CDR3 has 14 residues. V was clipped by 2 bases and J by 3 bases, with 9 bases between them. CDR3 sequence: CASSFGGNNQPQHF. Here the CDR3 DNA reads TGTGCCAGCAGCTTCGGAGGGAACAATCAGCCCCAGCATTTT.

This chain joins TRBV6-5 and TRBJ1-5; D gene uncertain. V was shortened by 0 bases and J by 3 bases, with 3 bases between the two germline ends. Germline lookup yields CDR1 MNHEY and CDR2 SVGAGI. This CDR3 has 13 amino acids. Written as DNA, the CDR3 is TGTGCCAGCAGTTACTCCCACAATCAGCCCCAGCATTTT. Its protein product is CASSYSHNQPQHF.

V gene TRBV11-3 combines with J gene TRBJ1-5; possible D gene TRBD1, 5 bases. The V gene lost 7 bases and the J gene lost 0 bases, with 13 bases spanning the gap. This CDR3 spans 15 amino acids. Germline CDR1 is SGHNT and CDR2 is YENEEA. CDR3 in DNA: TGTGCCAGCACCGCTCGGGGGTATAGCAATCAGCCCCAGCATTTT. Amino acids: CASTARGYSNQPQHF. Full variable domain (rest looked up from reference TRBV11-3 and TRBJ1-5): EAGVVQSPRYKIIEKKQPVAFWCNPISGHNTLYWYLQNLGQGPELLIRYENEEAVDDSQLPKDRFSAERLKGVDSTLKIQPAELGDSAVYLCASTARGYSNQPQHFGDGTRLSIL.

V is TRBV12-3 or TRBV12-4 and J is TRBJ1-3, with 9 bases that match TRBD1. After removal of 8 bases from V and 4 bases from J, the junction contained 0 bases not matched to a gene. The CDR3 runs to 12 residues. The CDR3 DNA sequence: TGTGCCAGCGGGACAGGGGGAAACACCATATATTTT. It codes for CASGTGGNTIYF.

J is TRBJ2-1 and V is TRBV9; D uncertain. Germline V CDR1 and CDR2: SGDLS, YYNGEE. V gave up 0 bases and J gave up 5 bases, with 6 bases separating them. The CDR3 runs to 13 residues. CDR3 sequence (DNA): TGTGCCAGCAGCGTAGACCTACACAATGAGCAGTTCTTC. Translation: CASSVDLHNEQFF.

The chain has TRBV6-4 and TRBJ1-2; 9 nucleotides line up with TRBD1. V was clipped by 6 bases and J by 5 bases; unmatched bases: 10. The CDR3 contains 15 residues. Germline loops: CDR1 MRHNA, CDR2 SNTAGT. CDR3 in DNA: TGTGCCAGCAGCCCTAACAGGGGGCAAGGGTATGGCTACACCTTC. Protein: CASSPNRGQGYGYTF.

Written as DNA, the CDR3 is TGTGCCAGTAGTATATTGGACAGGGGAGGAACTGAAGCTTTCTTT. Protein product: CASSILDRGGTEAFF. The rearrangement links TRBV19 to TRBJ1-1; 9 nucleotides match TRBD1. The CDR3 loop spans 15 amino acids. Losses at the gene ends were 2 bases for V and 5 bases for J; bases not matched to a gene: 6. Per the germline V gene, CDR1 is LNHDA and CDR2 is SQIVND (reference sequence).

The V gene is TRBV6-5, the J gene TRBJ2-7, with 7 positions matching TRBD1. CDR1 MNHEY and CDR2 SVGAGI come from the germline V gene. The CDR3 totals 12 residues. With 8 bases clipped from V and 6 bases from J, the junction kept 7 bases outside the gene matches. As DNA, the CDR3 is TGTGCCAGCGTCCGGACAGGCGGCGAGCAGTACTTC. Its translation: CASVRTGGEQYF.

The chain recombines TRBV6-5 with TRBJ2-2, with D possibly matching TRBD2 (6 bases). Germline-derived CDR1 and CDR2 are MNHEY and SVGAGI. The CDR3 runs 15 residues. V lost 6 bases, J lost 0 bases, and 11 bases lay in between. In nucleotides, the CDR3 is TGTGCCAGCAGCCAGGGACTCGCGAACACCGGGGAGCTGTTTTTT. Encoded protein: CASSQGLANTGELFF.